This T cell receptor beta chain was found in a study of cytomegalovirus exposure and HLA in healthy donors. Points from the study as a whole: As was reported, the classifier diagnosed cytomegalovirus status with high specificity and sensitivity. Researchers catalogued 164 TCR beta chains as cytomegalovirus-associated.

Comments on this clone: No antigen is known for it.

Germline V gives CDR1 SGHTA, CDR2 FQGTGA. The CDR3 contains 14 residues. Trimming took 5 bases from V and 9 from J, leaving 17 bases between them. Vbeta (60) and Jbeta (13) primers were used in the PCR. Clones were read by immunoSEQ multiplex PCR, and TCRdb kept only the in-frame ones, dropping some. Altogether roughly 120,000 clones are present, 79% being singletons, with the ten largest covering 2% to 2.5%. V usage is TRBV7-3 and J usage is TRBJ2-1; tentatively, D is TRBD2 (6 bases). What was sequenced was PBMCs. The TCR comes from a man aged 18 to 30 in good health and CMV-seronegative. CDR3 sequence: CASSPTGPGSEQFF. CDR3 nucleotide sequence: TGTGCCAGCAGCCCGACGGGTCCCGGGAGTGAGCAGTTCTTC.